Shown below are 32 T cell receptor beta chains from a single sample sequenced in a study of CD8+CD57+ T cells in acquired aplastic anemia. It was genomic DNA that served as the template for profiling TCR beta VDJ and CDR3. TCRdb re-called the reads through MiXCR, storing one row per CDR3 protein. The table records 200,000 to 250,000 distinct CDR3 sequences, 30% to 40% of them present only once. Material: sorted CD4+, CD8+, or CD8+CD57+ T cells (not recorded which) from PBMCs. These receptors originate from a human donor in good health, serving as a control.

There are a few counts of this clonotype. The genes are TRBV4-2 and TRBJ2-3; 7 bases align to TRBD2. This CDR3 spans 18 amino acids. CDR1 is LGHNA and CDR2 is YNFKEQ in the germline V gene. V lost 1 base and J lost 0; bases outside the gene matches: 10. For the CDR3, the DNA is TGTGCCAGCAGCCAAGCAGCTAGCGGTGGAACCAGCACAGATACGCAGTATTTT. Translating gives CASSQAASGGTSTDTQYF.

This clonotype was seen many times. The chain is built from TRBV7-9 and TRBJ2-1; maybe TRBD2 (6 bases). V dropped 5 bases and J dropped 3 bases, with 17 bases sitting between them. This CDR3 contains 16 residues. Germline CDR1 is SEHNR and CDR2 is FQNEAQ (reference sequence). This CDR3 reads CASSRGSGGVYNEQFF. In DNA form, the CDR3 reads TGTGCCAGCAGCCGAGGGAGTGGCGGGGTCTACAATGAGCAGTTCTTC.

The chain employs TRBV4-1 and TRBJ1-4; TRBD1 agrees at 7 bases. Trimming cost V 4 bases and J 5 bases; bases outside gene matches: 7. CDR1 MGHRA and CDR2 YSYEKL come from the germline V gene. This CDR3 contains 15 residues. The CDR3 here is CASSPSGTVNEKLFF. CDR3 in DNA: TGCGCCAGCAGCCCCTCCGGGACAGTGAATGAAAAACTGTTTTTT.

This clonotype appeared many times. The chain couples TRBV29-1 to TRBJ2-7; D might be TRBD2 (6 bases). Trimming left V 2 bases short and J 9 bases short, with 17 bases between. The CDR3 covers 13 residues. CDR1 and CDR2 (germline): SQVTM, ANQGSEA. CDR3 sequence: CSVELGGHPMQYF. The CDR3 nucleotides read TGCAGCGTTGAACTGGGAGGCCACCCGATGCAGTACTTC.

There are many counts of this clonotype. The chain employs TRBV7-8 and TRBJ2-3; unclear D gene. Trimming cost V 0 bases and J 5 bases, with 0 bases left between them. Germline V lookup: CDR1 SGHVS, CDR2 FQNEAQ. The CDR3 covers 11 residues. For the CDR3, the DNA is TGTGCCAGCAGCTTAGCAGATACGCAGTATTTT. It is translated as CASSLADTQYF. The full variable domain, in which reference TRBV7-8 and TRBJ2-3 provide the parts outside the CDR3, is GAGVSQSPRYKVAKRGQDVALRCDPISGHVSLFWYQQALGQGPEFLTYFQNEAQLDKSGLPSDRFFAERPEGSVSTLKIQRTQQEDSAVYLCASSLADTQYFGPGTRLTVL.

In regard to this clonotype: Germline is not matched at one junction end, which may reflect a read error. The rearrangement links TRBV6-1 to TRBJ2-3; maybe TRBD2 (6 bases). There are 15 residues in the CDR3. Germline loops: CDR1 MNHNS, CDR2 SASEGT. CDR3 bases: TGTGCCAGCAGTCCAACTAGAACTAGCACAGAAACGCAGTATTTT. The encoded protein is CASSPTRTSTETQYF.

This clonotype was counted a single time. This rearrangement joins TRBV2 to TRBJ2-1; possible D gene TRBD2, 8 bases. Germline V gene lookup returns CDR1 SNHLY and CDR2 FYNNEI. The CDR3 contains 13 residues. V was shortened by 6 bases and J by 14 bases, with 20 bases between the two germline ends. The CDR3: CASSGTAGALEFF. CDR3 DNA: TGTGCCAGCAGCGGGACAGCGGGGGCCTTGGAGTTCTTC.

Regarding this clonotype: A single base separates this from a much larger clone, so it may be a read error. This chain connects TRBV12-3 or TRBV12-4 to TRBJ2-7; no firm D call. Trimming took 6 bases from V and 7 from J, leaving 13 bases between them. The CDR3 is made up of 12 amino acids. The CDR3, as DNA: TGTGCCAGCAGCCCCTTCGCCCCGGAGCAGTACTTC. Its protein is CASSPFAPEQYF.

On this clonotype: Being one base from a much bigger clone, this may be a read error. The chain joins TRBV7-9 to TRBJ1-2; no definite D call. This CDR3 is 14 amino acids long. Trimming stripped 1 base from V and 4 bases from J, with 10 bases between. Germline lookup yields CDR1 SEHNR and CDR2 FQNEAQ (reference sequence). CDR3 nucleotides: TGTGCCAGCAGCTTAGGAAGGGCTGGCTATGGCTACACCTTC. Translating gives CASSLGRAGYGYTF.

This clonotype was seen only a few times. The germline gene is not matched at one end of the junction; a read error may be the cause. The J gene is TRBJ2-4, the V gene TRBV20-1; 11 bases are a match to TRBD1. Germline-derived CDR1 and CDR2 are DFQATT and SNEGSKA (reference sequence). CDR3 length: 12 amino acids. The CDR3: CSAGGQGVNRDF. The DNA of the CDR3 is TGCAGTGCGGGGGGACAGGGGGTGAACAGAGACTTC.

This clonotype was observed at least ten times. The CDR3 sequence: CASSATGGGGEAFF. CDR3 coding DNA: TGTGCCAGCAGCGCGACAGGGGGCGGAGGTGAAGCTTTCTTT. The rearrangement links TRBV9 to TRBJ1-1; 10 positions match TRBD1. In germline, CDR1 is SGDLS, CDR2 YYNGEE. This CDR3 has 14 residues. Trimming took 3 bases from V and 7 from J; bases not matched to a gene: 6.

For this clonotype: A much bigger clone sits one base away, suggesting this may be a read error. V gene TRBV2 combines with J gene TRBJ2-7, with 8 bases identical to TRBD2. This CDR3 is built from 14 residues. The V gene's germline CDR1 is SNHLY and CDR2 FYNNEI. The CDR3 sequence: CASRSGSTSCEQHF. DNA of the CDR3: TGTGCCAGCCGGAGCGGGAGTACTTCCTGCGAGCAGCACTTC.

A word on this clonotype: A much larger clone sits a single nucleotide away, making a read error possible. This chain links TRBV6-1 with TRBJ1-2; D is unclear. From germline, CDR1 is MNHNS and CDR2 SASEGT. The CDR3 totals 10 residues. In nucleotides, the CDR3 is TGTGCCAGCCGTGACGCCAGCGACACCTTC. Its protein product is CASRDASDTF.

The rearrangement joins TRBV20-1 to TRBJ2-7, with a possible D match to TRBD1 (6 bases). Germline V gene data show CDR1 as DFQATT and CDR2 as SNEGSKA (reference sequence). This CDR3 spans 16 amino acids. The V and J ends lost 1 base and 1 base respectively, with 17 bases between them. CDR3 residues: CSARGGGAGASYEQYF. The CDR3 DNA reads as TGCAGTGCTAGAGGGGGTGGGGCAGGGGCTTCCTACGAGCAGTACTTC.

This clonotype was seen only a few times. This rearrangement joins TRBV12-5 to TRBJ2-5, with 8 bases identical to TRBD1. CDR1 is LGHNT, CDR2 FRNRAP, per germline. This CDR3 contains 12 residues. J was trimmed by 5 bases and V by 8 bases; bases with no gene match: 4. The CDR3 DNA follows: TGTGCTAGTCAGGGGGCCTTGGAGACCCAGTACTTC. This codes for CASQGALETQYF.

This clonotype was seen a handful of times. Written as DNA, the CDR3 is TGCGCCAGCAGCTTGGGACAGGGGGAGATCTACGAGCAGTACTTC. It specifies CASSLGQGEIYEQYF. The gene calls are TRBV5-1 and TRBJ2-7; 9 bases align to TRBD1. The CDR3 has 15 amino acids. Germline V gene data show CDR1 as SGHRS and CDR2 as YFSETQ. J was trimmed by 3 bases and V by 0 bases; bases with no gene match: 4. Looking up the rest from reference TRBV5-1 and TRBJ2-7 gives the full variable domain: KAGVTQTPRYLIKTRGQQVTLSCSPISGHRSVSWYQQTPGQGLQFLFEYFSETQRNKGNFPGRFSGRQFSNSRSEMNVSTLELGDSALYLCASSLGQGEIYEQYFGPGTRLTVT.

This clonotype was found once. CDR3 nucleotides: TGTGCCAGCACCGGGACTAGCGGGGGACAAGAGACCCAGTACTTC. This encodes CASTGTSGGQETQYF. This rearrangement joins TRBV7-9 to TRBJ2-5; TRBD2 matches 14 bases. The CDR3 length is 15 residues. The germline V gene has CDR1 SEHNR and CDR2 FQNEAQ (reference sequence). Trimming took 7 bases from V and 2 from J; bases not matched to a gene: 3.

This clonotype was counted ten times or more. CDR3 bases: TGTGCCATTCCCAGACACTACAATGAGCAGTTCTTC. Encoded protein: CAIPRHYNEQFF. The chain employs TRBV24-1 and TRBJ2-1; D gene ambiguous. In germline, CDR1 is KGHDR, CDR2 SFDVKD. V was pared by 11 bases and J by 3 bases, with 10 bases between. CDR3 length equals 12 residues.

As to this clonotype: A much larger clone differs by one base, so this may be a read error. This chain joins TRBV7-3 and TRBJ2-7; the D gene could be TRBD1 or TRBD2 (5 bases each). Germline V gene lookup returns CDR1 SGHTA and CDR2 FQGTGA. V was shortened by 7 bases and J by 0 bases, with 13 bases between the two germline ends. The CDR3 extends over 14 amino acids. The CDR3 spells CASNPGPDSYEQYF. The CDR3 DNA sequence: TGTGCCAGCAACCCGGGACCGGACTCCTACGAGCAGTACTTC.

In this sample, this clonotype turned up many times. The rearrangement joins TRBV19 to TRBJ1-2, with no clear D. V was trimmed by 4 bases and J by 2 bases, leaving 11 bases between them. The CDR3 contains 14 residues. Germline V CDR1 and CDR2: LNHDA, SQIVND (reference sequence). CDR3 sequence (DNA): TGTGCCAGTAGTACCTCGGGAAAAAACTATGGCTACACCTTC. Translation: CASSTSGKNYGYTF.

The V call is TRBV6-5, the J call TRBJ2-7; 8 bases are a match to TRBD2. Gene TRBJ2-1 matches the end of the DNA better, so the J call may be wrong. Germline V lookup: CDR1 MNHEY, CDR2 SVGAGI. The CDR3 contains 14 residues. The CDR3 here is CASSSTSAYNEQFF. CDR3 DNA sequence: TGTGCCAGCAGTTCGACTAGCGCTTACAATGAGCAGTTCTTC.

The sample holds a few counts of this clonotype. The J gene is TRBJ1-1, the V gene TRBV6-5; 10 nucleotides agree with TRBD1. Looked up from germline, CDR1 is MNHEY and CDR2 is SVGAGI. This CDR3 has 13 residues. Losses at the gene ends were 2 bases for V and 13 bases for J; bases not matched to a gene: 7. The CDR3 loop is CASSYTRGTGVFF. As DNA, the CDR3 is TGTGCCAGCAGTTACACCCGGGGGACAGGGGTTTTCTTT.

This clonotype was counted many times. V is TRBV5-1 and J is TRBJ2-1, with D possibly TRBD2 on 6 matching bases. From germline, CDR1 is SGHRS and CDR2 YFSETQ. The CDR3 covers 17 residues. V was shortened by 0 bases and J by 3 bases, with 16 bases between the two germline ends. The CDR3 spells CASSLARRLANYNEQFF. The CDR3 bases are TGCGCCAGCAGCTTGGCCCGTAGGCTAGCGAACTACAATGAGCAGTTCTTC.

This clonotype appeared many times. The chain couples TRBV4-2 to TRBJ2-7; tentatively, D is TRBD1 or TRBD2 (5 bases each). This CDR3 comprises 14 residues. CDR1 is LGHNA and CDR2 is YNFKEQ in the germline V gene. V was trimmed by 3 bases and J by 7 bases, leaving 16 bases between them. CDR3 region: CASSQAYWDGEQYF. CDR3 nucleotides: TGTGCCAGCAGCCAGGCTTACTGGGACGGGGAGCAGTACTTC.

Notes on this clonotype: This may stem from a read error, because a much larger clone lies one nucleotide away. V usage is TRBV5-1 and J usage is TRBJ2-1; a weak D match, TRBD1 (6 bases). V lost 4 bases and J 5 bases, leaving 10 bases between the germline ends. Germline V CDR1 and CDR2: SGHRS, YFSETQ. The CDR3 runs to 13 residues. Here the CDR3 reads CASSRTANNEQFF. As DNA, the CDR3 is TGCGCCAGCAGCCGGACAGCAAACAATGAGCAGTTCTTC.

For this clonotype: A much larger clone sits a single nucleotide away, making a read error possible. The chain combines TRBV7-9 with TRBJ1-2; 7 positions match TRBD1. This CDR3 region has 14 residues. CDR1 is SEHNR, CDR2 FQNEAQ, per germline (reference sequence). In DNA form, the CDR3 reads TGTGCCGGCAGCTTGGAGACAGGGACCTATGGCTACACCTTC. As protein: CAGSLETGTYGYTF.

A word on this clonotype: A much larger clonotype is one base distant, so this may be a read error. J is TRBJ1-1 and V is TRBV9; tentative D call: TRBD1 (5 bases). The CDR3 is 15 residues long. The germline gives CDR1 SGDLS, CDR2 YYNGEE. In DNA, the CDR3 is TGTGCCAGCAGCCTAGGTGGCACGGGGGGGACTGAAGCTGTCTTT. Translated, it gives CASSLGGTGGTEAVF.

This clonotype was detected ten times or more. The CDR3 protein is CASSGVGYGYTF. In DNA form, the CDR3 reads TGTGCCAGCAGTGGGGTTGGCTATGGCTACACCTTC. The chain recombines TRBV2 with TRBJ1-2; no firm D call. This CDR3 spans 12 amino acids. Looked up from germline, CDR1 is SNHLY and CDR2 is FYNNEI. The V gene lost 4 bases and the J gene lost 4 bases, with 7 bases spanning the gap. The whole variable domain, remainder taken from reference TRBV2 and TRBJ1-2, is EPEVTQTPSHQVTQMGQEVILRCVPISNHLYFYWYRQILGQKVEFLVSFYNNEISEKSEIFDDQFSVERPDGSNFTLKIRSTKLEDSAMYFCASSGVGYGYTFGSGTRLTVV.

A few counts support this clonotype. The J gene is TRBJ1-2, the V gene TRBV28; TRBD1 matches at 10 bases. Unmatched junction bases numbered 14, after V lost 7 bases and J lost 6 bases. CDR3 size: 16 residues. Germline V gene lookup returns CDR1 MDHEN and CDR2 SYDVKM. CDR3 nucleotide sequence: TGTGCCAGCACCCGATCCGGGACAGGGGTTTTAAATGGCTACACCTTC. Its protein is CASTRSGTGVLNGYTF.

The sample holds many counts of this clonotype. The genes are TRBV2 and TRBJ1-5; TRBD1 matches 8 bases. Germline trimming cut 6 bases from V and 4 bases from J; bases unmatched to any gene: 11. This CDR3 is 16 amino acids long. Looked up from germline, CDR1 is SNHLY and CDR2 is FYNNEI. This chain's CDR3 is CASSQGQAFLNQPQHF. The DNA for the CDR3 is TGTGCCAGCAGCCAGGGACAGGCCTTCCTTAATCAGCCCCAGCATTTT.

This clonotype has a handful of counts. The rearrangement links TRBV7-3 to TRBJ2-1, with D possibly called TRBD1 or TRBD2 (6 bases each). The V and J ends lost 1 base and 6 bases respectively, with 19 bases between them. From germline, CDR1 is SGHTA and CDR2 FQGTGA. The CDR3 covers 17 residues. CDR3 nucleotide sequence: TGTGCCAGCAGCTTAAAGGAGGGGACAATACTAGGCAATGAGCAGTTCTTC. It codes for CASSLKEGTILGNEQFF.

Concerning this clonotype itself: The CDR3 does not end in the conserved phenylalanine or tryptophan, so this is likely a read error. The limits of the CDR3 on the DNA are not certain, so only TCRdb's listed CDR3 is given. The chain employs TRBV7-9 and TRBJ2-3. The CDR3 is 9 residues long, counting both termini. Germline CDR1 is SEHNR and CDR2 is FQNEAQ (reference sequence). CDR3 loop: CASSPTPYY.